This T cell receptor beta chain came from a study of Ad26.COV2.S vaccination and SARS-CoV-2 variants. Across the whole study: By the intramuscular route, Ad26.COV2.S was given once, or twice 56 days apart. Study findings and constraints: It was vaccine recipients, not placebo recipients, who had the higher spike-specific TCR breadth. Vaccine and placebo recipients had similar non-spike TCR breadth.

Trimming shortened V by 2 bases and J by 0 bases, and 11 bases separated the two germline ends. The CDR3 spans 16 residues. Germline loops: CDR1 MNHNS, CDR2 SASEGT. Remarks on this clone: Its antigen is as yet unknown.

Treatment in this sample: roughly 18 received Ad26.COV2.S at low or high dose, single or two shots; five or six received placebo; per-sample allocation not given. Day 63 after the first vaccine or placebo injection was the time point for sampling. Wuhan-strain SARS-CoV-2 spike was expressed by the Ad26 vector that made up the vaccine. TCRdb keeps only in-frame clones here, not all; method: immunoSEQ multiplex PCR. The sample carries about 680,000 clones, around 90% recorded once. V gene TRBV6-1 combines with J gene TRBJ2-1, with D unresolved. The source material was peripheral blood, sampled in a trial of Ad26.COV2.S vaccine versus placebo. The receptor's source is a person between 18 and 59 years old who received the Ad26.COV2.S COVID-19 vaccine or a placebo. The chain's CDR3 is CASSEFAAFSYNEQFF. CDR3 bases: TGTGCCAGCAGTGAATTTGCGGCTTTCTCCTACAATGAGCAGTTCTTC.